Presented here are 3 T cell receptor beta chains from one specimen sequenced in a study of cytomegalovirus exposure and HLA in healthy donors. PCR employed 60 Vbeta and 13 Jbeta primers. Data came from immunoSEQ multiplex PCR; TCRdb stores just in-frame clones and leaves some out. The table lists some 110,000 clones. The sequenced sample consisted of PBMCs. The receptors derive from a man between 40 and 49 years old in good health and CMV-seronegative.

V usage is TRBV10-1 and J usage is TRBJ2-1; 11 bases map to TRBD2. Germline assignment: CDR1 WNHNN and CDR2 SYGVQD (reference sequence). Losses at the gene ends were 3 bases for V and 7 bases for J; bases not matched to a gene: 2. The length of the CDR3 is 14 residues. CDR3 coding DNA: TGCGCCAGCAGTGAACTAGCGGGAGTGAATGAGCAGTTCTTC. Its translation: CASSELAGVNEQFF.

The V call is TRBV25-1, the J call TRBJ2-7; D may be TRBD2 (5 bases). The V gene lost 8 bases and the J gene lost 4 bases, with 12 bases spanning the gap. CDR1 MGHDK and CDR2 SYGVNS come from the germline V gene. The CDR3 length is 12 residues. The CDR3 nucleotides are TGTGCCAGCGGCTTTGAGGGTTACGAGCAGTACTTC. This sequence encodes CASGFEGYEQYF.

This chain connects TRBV29-1 to TRBJ2-7, with 8 bases aligning to TRBD1. The CDR3 totals 12 residues. The V gene end was trimmed by 4 bases and the J gene end by 3 bases; junction bases not matched to a gene: 2. Germline V gives CDR1 SQVTM, CDR2 ANQGSEA. The CDR3 protein is CSVGTGRYEQYF. Here the CDR3 DNA reads TGCAGCGTTGGGACAGGGCGCTACGAGCAGTACTTC.